This TCR beta chain was obtained from a study of cytotoxic CD8 clonotypes in ibrutinib-treated CLL. Study overall: Response was recorded as partial in 25 or so patients and complete in 2; at median roughly 73 months, around 15 remained remitted and approximately twelve had progressed.

About this clone itself: Just one base apart from a much larger clone, this may be a read error. The sample has other DNA sequences that encode this CDR3 too.

Using immunoSEQ multiplex PCR, the repertoire was profiled, and TCRdb retains in-frame clones only, with some absent. The sample contains 200,000 to 250,000 clones, 60% to 80% of which appear only once. This receptor was obtained from a human donor with chronic lymphocytic leukemia. The specimen was PBMCs, collected after 12 months of ibrutinib treatment.

Here the CDR3 reads CATSRGDGNYGYTF. The CDR3 nucleotides are TGTGCCACCAGCAGAGGGGACGGAAACTATGGCTACACCTTC. The genes are TRBV15 and TRBJ1-2; D might be TRBD1 (5 bases). The germline V gene has CDR1 LNHNV and CDR2 YYDKDF (reference sequence). Trimming removed 1 base at V and 2 bases at J, with 8 bases between. The length of the CDR3 is 14 residues.